This T cell receptor beta chain appears in the sequencing data of a study of shared clonotypes between healthy human individuals. Study in general: The people who gave samples were a couple of women and three men aged 18 to 49.

The table came from immunoSEQ multiplex PCR; TCRdb's copy has only in-frame clones and leaves some out. The data hold about 480,000 clones, with over 60% observed a single time. Germline V gene data show CDR1 as SGHRS and CDR2 as YFSETQ. CDR3 length: 15 residues. V lost 2 bases and J 3 bases, leaving 11 bases between the germline ends. Sequencing used PBMCs. This chain links TRBV5-1 with TRBJ2-2; D assignment may be TRBD1 or TRBD2 (6 bases each). The receptor was isolated from a woman aged 40 to 50 in good health. Some clones in this sample may be carry-over from other donors' samples. CDR3 DNA: TGCGCCAGCAGCTTCGGGGGCCTAGACACCGGGGAGCTGTTTTTT. Protein sequence: CASSFGGLDTGELFF.